This is a list of T cell receptor beta chains from one sample in a study of T cell responses to AZD1222 COVID-19 vaccine. The repertoire was sequenced with immunoSEQ multiplex PCR; TCRdb's copy has only in-frame clones and lacks some. This table has roughly 170,000 clones, 94% appearing once. This sample comprised peripheral blood, obtained 28 days after the second AZD1222 dose. These receptors originate from an adult who received the AZD1222 COVID-19 vaccine. The CDR3 runs from the conserved cysteine through the conserved F or W. A D gene is named only where the DNA matches it firmly. Clone size appears in some rows only: once, few, many, or a class for an expanded clone.

cdr3_length: 12
clone_size: once
d_call: -
v_call: TRBV7-2
j_call: TRBJ1-2
cdr3_aa: CASTLIDHGYTF
cdr3_nt: TGTGCCAGCACCTTAATTGATCATGGCTACACCTTC

cdr3_length: 11
clone_size: -
d_call: -
v_call: TRBV6-1
j_call: TRBJ1-5
cdr3_aa: CASSEIWPQHF
cdr3_nt: TGTGCCAGCAGTGAGATTTGGCCCCAGCATTTT

cdr3_length: 13
clone_size: -
d_call: -
v_call: TRBV19
j_call: TRBJ1-1
cdr3_aa: CASSGHTNTEAFF
cdr3_nt: TGTGCCAGTAGTGGACACACGAACACTGAAGCTTTCTTT

cdr3_length: 14
clone_size: -
d_call: TRBD1
v_call: TRBV9
j_call: TRBJ2-3
cdr3_aa: CASSRGLITDTQYF
cdr3_nt: TGTGCCAGCAGCAGGGGGCTTATAACAGATACGCAGTATTTT

cdr3_length: 15
clone_size: -
d_call: -
v_call: TRBV19
j_call: TRBJ2-5
cdr3_aa: CASSADAYRQETQYF
cdr3_nt: TGTGCCAGCAGCGCCGACGCATACAGACAAGAGACCCAGTACTTC

cdr3_length: 14
clone_size: -
d_call: -
v_call: TRBV19
j_call: TRBJ2-3
cdr3_aa: CASSIKGTSDTQYF
cdr3_nt: TGTGCCAGTAGTATAAAGGGGACGTCAGATACGCAGTATTTT

cdr3_length: 15
clone_size: -
d_call: -
v_call: TRBV5-1
j_call: TRBJ2-1
cdr3_aa: CASSSAPSSYNEQFF
cdr3_nt: TGCGCCAGCAGCTCAGCCCCTAGCTCCTACAATGAGCAGTTCTTC

cdr3_length: 16
clone_size: once
d_call: -
v_call: TRBV3-1/TRBV3-2
j_call: TRBJ2-3
cdr3_aa: CASSQDGAGTTDTQYF
cdr3_nt: TGTGCCAGCAGCCAAGATGGGGCAGGGACGACAGATACGCAGTATTTT

cdr3_length: 13
clone_size: -
d_call: -
v_call: TRBV18
j_call: TRBJ1-4
cdr3_aa: CASSPYVNEKLFF
cdr3_nt: TGTGCCAGCTCCCCCTACGTTAATGAAAAACTGTTTTTT

cdr3_length: 16
clone_size: -
d_call: TRBD2
v_call: TRBV28
j_call: TRBJ2-3
cdr3_aa: CASSRQRAGGPDTQYF
cdr3_nt: TGTGCCAGCAGTCGCCAGAGAGCGGGAGGCCCAGATACGCAGTATTTT

cdr3_length: 13
clone_size: -
d_call: -
v_call: TRBV29-1
j_call: TRBJ2-1
cdr3_aa: CSVGGTLRHEQFF
cdr3_nt: TGCAGCGTTGGGGGGACACTTAGGCATGAGCAGTTCTTC

cdr3_length: 15
clone_size: -
d_call: TRBD2
v_call: TRBV6-2/TRBV6-3
j_call: TRBJ2-3
cdr3_aa: CASSEGLSETDTQYF
cdr3_nt: TGTGCCAGCAGTGAGGGACTAAGCGAAACAGATACGCAGTATTTT

cdr3_length: 17
clone_size: -
d_call: TRBD2
v_call: TRBV6-2/TRBV6-3
j_call: TRBJ2-1
cdr3_aa: CASSYGVGGASYNEQFF
cdr3_nt: TGTGCCAGCAGTTACGGGGTCGGGGGGGCCTCCTACAATGAGCAGTTCTTC

cdr3_length: 14
clone_size: -
d_call: -
v_call: TRBV28
j_call: TRBJ1-3
cdr3_aa: CASSLWGGGNTIYF
cdr3_nt: TGTGCCAGCAGTTTATGGGGGGGCGGAAACACCATATATTTT

cdr3_length: 17
clone_size: -
d_call: TRBD2
v_call: TRBV27
j_call: TRBJ2-1
cdr3_aa: CASSRTLQGGSYNEQFF
cdr3_nt: TGTGCCAGCAGCCGAACCCTCCAGGGAGGGTCCTACAATGAGCAGTTCTTC

cdr3_length: 12
clone_size: -
d_call: TRBD1
v_call: TRBV27
j_call: TRBJ2-7
cdr3_aa: CATGTGAYEQYF
cdr3_nt: TGTGCCACCGGGACAGGAGCCTACGAGCAGTACTTC

cdr3_length: 14
clone_size: -
d_call: -
v_call: TRBV2
j_call: TRBJ1-4
cdr3_aa: CASSEVRSNEKLFF
cdr3_nt: TGTGCCAGCAGTGAAGTCCGGTCTAATGAAAAACTGTTTTTT

cdr3_length: 16
clone_size: -
d_call: -
v_call: TRBV4-1
j_call: TRBJ1-1
cdr3_aa: CASSAWRDPGPTEAFF
cdr3_nt: TGCGCCAGCAGCGCCTGGCGCGACCCAGGGCCCACTGAAGCTTTCTTT

cdr3_length: 14
clone_size: -
d_call: -
v_call: TRBV2
j_call: TRBJ2-7
cdr3_aa: CASHRYESAYEQYF
cdr3_nt: TGTGCCAGCCACCGCTACGAGTCAGCCTACGAGCAGTACTTC

cdr3_length: 13
clone_size: -
d_call: -
v_call: TRBV6-5
j_call: TRBJ2-7
cdr3_aa: CASSLSTRYEQYF
cdr3_nt: TGTGCCAGCAGTCTTTCGACGCGGTACGAGCAGTACTTC

cdr3_length: 17
clone_size: -
d_call: -
v_call: TRBV9
j_call: TRBJ1-6
cdr3_aa: CASSVGGVSSYNSPLHF
cdr3_nt: TGTGCCAGCAGCGTAGGGGGGGTTAGCTCCTATAATTCACCCCTCCACTTT

cdr3_length: 15
clone_size: few
d_call: -
v_call: TRBV12-5
j_call: TRBJ1-5
cdr3_aa: CASGLGTGPNQPQHF
cdr3_nt: TGTGCTAGTGGTTTAGGTACAGGGCCGAATCAGCCCCAGCATTTT